What follows are 30 T cell receptor beta chains derived from one specimen sequenced in a study of blood T cells in healthy people across ages. The authors ran a second PCR of about 6 to 11 cycles using a sample-barcoded 5' primer and a J-beta primer mix. TCRdb re-derived calls from the 5' RACE reads in MiXCR, one entry per CDR3 protein. The table shows over 500,000 distinct CDR3 sequences, with about 50% occurring only once. The sample consisted of blood. The source of these receptors is a woman older than 75 in good health.

The gene calls are TRBV25-1 and TRBJ1-2, with 10 bases lining up with TRBD1. J gave up 3 bases and V 4 bases, and 5 bases lay outside the gene matches. This CDR3 has 15 residues. Per the germline V gene, CDR1 is MGHDK and CDR2 is SYGVNS. The CDR3 loop is CASSGDRGRYYGYTF. CDR3 in DNA: TGTGCCAGCAGTGGAGACAGGGGGCGATACTATGGCTACACCTTC.

The V gene is TRBV7-8, the J gene TRBJ2-1; D call uncertain. The germline gives CDR1 SGHVS, CDR2 FQNEAQ. This CDR3 has 14 residues. Trimming removed 3 bases at V and 5 bases at J, with 11 bases between. CDR3 bases: TGTGCCAGCAGCTTGACTTCTACCCACAATGAGCAGTTCTTC. Amino acids: CASSLTSTHNEQFF.

This clonotype appeared once. This may come from a read error, since a much larger clone is one base off. V and J are TRBV7-2 and TRBJ2-7; TRBD1 aligns across 7 bases. The germline V gene encodes CDR1 SGHTA and CDR2 FQGNSA. This CDR3 is built from 13 residues. The DNA of the CDR3 is TGTGCCAGCGGCTTACAGGGGATCTACGAGCAGTACTTC. Translation gives CASGLQGIYEQYF.

The chain recombines TRBV7-8 with TRBJ2-4, with a possible D match to TRBD1 (5 bases). Germline assignment: CDR1 SGHVS and CDR2 FQNEAQ. Trimming removed 2 bases at V and 7 bases at J, with 12 bases between. This CDR3 is built from 14 residues. CDR3 coding DNA: TGTGCCAGCAGCTTACAGGGTGCTGGGAACATTCAGTACTTC. The encoded protein is CASSLQGAGNIQYF.

In this sample, this clonotype turned up a few times. This rearrangement joins TRBV20-1 to TRBJ2-5, with TRBD2 identical over 11 bases. The CDR3 consists of 15 residues. V lost 6 bases to trimming and J lost 1 base; unmatched junction nucleotides: 7. Germline V gene sequence: CDR1 DFQATT, CDR2 SNEGSKA (reference sequence). CDR3 bases: TGCAGTGCGTCCTCTAGCGGGGGGTTCCAAGAGACCCAGTACTTC. Translated, it gives CSASSSGGFQETQYF.

This clonotype was observed many times. The chain links TRBV7-3 to TRBJ2-4; 7 bases are shared with TRBD2. V trimming: 3 bases; J trimming: 3 bases; junction bases outside the gene matches: 5. Looked up from germline, CDR1 is SGHTA and CDR2 is FQGTGA. The CDR3 has 15 residues. CDR3 in DNA: TGTGCCAGCAGCTTGGGAGGGAGGGACAAAAACATTCAGTACTTC. Translation gives CASSLGGRDKNIQYF.

This clonotype came up once. The chain recombines TRBV2 with TRBJ2-7; D uncertain. The CDR3 runs to 12 residues. V shed 7 bases and J shed 7 bases, with 14 bases lying between them. CDR1 is SNHLY and CDR2 is FYNNEI in the germline V gene. CDR3 loop: CASIFLYNEQYF. CDR3 sequence (DNA): TGTGCCAGCATATTCCTTTACAATGAGCAGTACTTC.

There are a few counts of this clonotype. This sequence joins TRBV2 and TRBJ2-1, with TRBD1 as a possible D gene (6 bases). The germline V gene encodes CDR1 SNHLY and CDR2 FYNNEI. There are 13 residues in the CDR3. Trimming left V 7 bases short and J 6 bases short, with 13 bases between. CDR3 amino acids: CASTEPGANEQFF. The CDR3 nucleotides are TGTGCCAGCACCGAGCCAGGGGCCAATGAGCAGTTCTTC.

V and J are TRBV20-1 and TRBJ2-4, with 10 positions matching TRBD1. The CDR3 runs to 20 residues. Germline V CDR1 and CDR2: DFQATT, SNEGSKA (reference sequence). Trimming took 4 bases from V and 4 from J; bases not matched to a gene: 22. As DNA, the CDR3 is TGCAGTGCTAAGGGACAGGGGCGTTCCTTAAAGGAGAGTCCAAAAAACATTCAGTACTTC. The encoded protein is CSAKGQGRSLKESPKNIQYF.

V and J are TRBV20-1 and TRBJ2-1, with a possible D match to TRBD2 (6 bases). Germline V gene lookup returns CDR1 DFQATT and CDR2 SNEGSKA (reference sequence). CDR3 length equals 15 residues. Trimming left V 0 bases short and J 0 bases short, with 9 bases between. The CDR3 coding sequence is TGCAGTGCTAGAGAGGGACTTGACTCCTACAATGAGCAGTTCTTC. Translation gives CSAREGLDSYNEQFF.

The CDR3 coding sequence is TGTGCCAGCAGCTCCGGGGGTAGCGGGCTATACAATGAGCAGTTCTTC. Encoded protein: CASSSGGSGLYNEQFF. The chain carries TRBV7-3 and TRBJ2-1; 7 positions match TRBD2. Germline V lookup: CDR1 SGHTA, CDR2 FQGTGA. With V trimmed by 4 bases and J by 4 bases, 10 bases remained unmatched. The CDR3 totals 16 residues.

At least ten counts were recorded for this clonotype. The rearrangement uses TRBV12-3 or TRBV12-4 and TRBJ1-2; unclear D gene. CDR3 length: 14 amino acids. Trimming took off 6 bases at V and 8 bases at J, with 19 bases between the two ends. CDR3 region: CASSYRIPLMGYTF. CDR3 nucleotide sequence: TGTGCCAGCAGCTACCGGATTCCTCTTATGGGCTACACCTTC.

V usage is TRBV3-1 and J usage is TRBJ2-2; D remains ambiguous. The length of the CDR3 is 16 residues. V was pared by 4 bases and J by 1 base, with 13 bases between. The germline V gene has CDR1 LGHDT and CDR2 YNNKEL (reference sequence). The CDR3 spells CASSRNGMGNTGELFF. The CDR3 nucleotides are TGTGCCAGCAGCCGAAATGGGATGGGGAACACCGGGGAGCTGTTTTTT.

The rearrangement joins TRBV6-6 to TRBJ1-3; D unclear. With 5 bases removed from V and 0 bases from J, the gap between germline ends came to 5 bases. Germline V CDR1 and CDR2: MNHNY, SVGAGI (reference sequence). CDR3 length equals 13 residues. This CDR3 is CASSQSSGNTIYF. As DNA, the CDR3 is TGTGCCAGCAGTCAGAGCTCTGGAAACACCATATATTTT.

The J gene is TRBJ2-1, the V gene TRBV4-1; 11 bases fit TRBD2. The V and J ends lost 4 bases and 7 bases, in that order; junction bases with no gene match: 15. The CDR3 has 18 amino acids. CDR1 and CDR2 (germline): MGHRA, YSYEKL. In nucleotides, the CDR3 is TGCGCCAGCAGCCTTCGTTTAGCGGGAGGGCCAAGAGCGAATGAGCAGTTCTTC. The encoded protein is CASSLRLAGGPRANEQFF.

This clonotype was observed many times. The rearrangement joins TRBV5-1 to TRBJ2-3; the D is unclear. This CDR3 is built from 12 residues. V was clipped by 1 base and J by 5 bases, with 5 bases between them. Germline V lookup: CDR1 SGHRS, CDR2 YFSETQ. Written as DNA, the CDR3 is TGCGCCAGCAGCTTGTGGGTAGATACGCAGTATTTT. Encoded protein: CASSLWVDTQYF.

This clonotype was recorded a few times. The chain recombines TRBV7-2 with TRBJ1-5, with D possibly being TRBD1 (5 bases). CDR3 length: 14 amino acids. CDR1 SGHTA and CDR2 FQGNSA come from the germline V gene. The V gene lost 5 bases and the J gene lost 2 bases, with 10 bases spanning the gap. CDR3 bases: TGTGCCAGCAGCCTTACACAGGGCAATCAGCCCCAGCATTTT. Encoded protein: CASSLTQGNQPQHF. The full variable domain, its missing parts supplied by reference TRBV7-2 and TRBJ1-5, is GAGVSQSPSNKVTEKGKDVELRCDPISGHTALYWYRQSLGQGLEFLIYFQGNSAPDKSGLPSDRFSAERTGGSVSTLTIQRTQQEDSAVYLCASSLTQGNQPQHFGDGTRLSIL.

This chain uses TRBV6-5 with TRBJ2-5; possibly TRBD2 for D (5 bases). TRBJ2-7 explains the end of the DNA better; the J call may be wrong. The germline gives CDR1 MNHEY, CDR2 SVGAGI. This CDR3 spans 13 amino acids. CDR3 protein: CASSSGITYEQYF. The CDR3 DNA is TGTGCCAGCAGTAGCGGAATAACCTACGAGCAGTACTTC.

The chain employs TRBV27 and TRBJ1-4, with 7 nucleotides matching TRBD1. The V gene end was trimmed by 5 bases and the J gene end by 3 bases; junction bases not matched to a gene: 9. CDR1 and CDR2 from the germline V gene are MNHEY and SMNVEV (reference sequence). The CDR3 runs 16 residues. The CDR3 reads CASSPIDRVANEKLFF. The CDR3 DNA sequence: TGTGCCAGCAGTCCAATCGACAGGGTGGCTAATGAAAAACTGTTTTTT.

This clonotype was seen ten or more times. The gene calls are TRBV4-2 and TRBJ1-2; D remains ambiguous. This CDR3 has 14 residues. The V gene's germline CDR1 is LGHNA and CDR2 YNFKEQ. Trimming pared 0 bases from V and 4 bases from J, leaving 9 bases between. CDR3 nucleotides: TGTGCCAGCAGCCAAGAAGGCAATGTCTATGGCTACACCTTC. This sequence encodes CASSQEGNVYGYTF.

This clonotype was found once. A much larger clonotype is one base distant, so this may be a read error. V gene TRBV7-8 combines with J gene TRBJ2-5; no firm D call. Germline V lookup: CDR1 SGHVS, CDR2 FQNEAQ. CDR3 length: 13 amino acids. Trimming removed 5 bases from V and 2 bases from J, with 9 bases in between. The CDR3 nucleotides read TGTGCCAGCAGCGTCCAGACTCAAGAGACCCAGTACTTC. Amino acid sequence: CASSVQTQETQYF.

This sequence joins TRBV12-3 or TRBV12-4 and TRBJ1-6; D gene unclear. The germline V and J ends were trimmed by 6 bases and 7 bases, with 7 bases remaining between them. The length of the CDR3 is 12 residues. CDR3 region: CASRRENSPLHF. The CDR3 DNA reads as TGTGCCAGCAGAAGAGAGAATTCACCCCTCCACTTT.

There are many counts of this clonotype. This rearrangement joins TRBV10-3 to TRBJ2-7; the match to TRBD1 covers 7 bases. The CDR3 sequence is 11 residues long. Germline V gene data show CDR1 as ENHRY and CDR2 as SYGVKD. Losses at the gene ends were 8 bases for V and 6 bases for J; bases not matched to a gene: 4. As DNA, the CDR3 is TGTGCCATCGGGACAGATGTCGAGCAGTACTTC. Residues: CAIGTDVEQYF.

Details on this clonotype: This could be a read error, since a much larger clone is one nucleotide away. This CDR3 reads CSVGVGSYNGQFF. The CDR3 DNA sequence: TGCAGCGTTGGTGTGGGCTCCTACAATGGGCAGTTCTTC. The chain combines TRBV29-1 with TRBJ2-1; no firm D call. The germline CDR1 and CDR2 sequences are SQVTM and ANQGSEA. The CDR3 length is 13 residues.

This clonotype was detected only a few times. V and J are TRBV12-3 or TRBV12-4 and TRBJ2-5; 8 bases match TRBD2. The CDR3 runs 15 residues. V was pared by 2 bases and J by 2 bases, with 4 bases of the junction left unmatched. CDR3 DNA sequence: TGTGCCAGCAGTTTATTCCAGCGGGAGCAAGAGACCCAGTACTTC. Encoded protein: CASSLFQREQETQYF.

The chain carries TRBV11-2 and TRBJ1-4; 7 bases align to TRBD1. The CDR3 extends over 15 amino acids. Germline V CDR1 and CDR2: SGHAT, FQNNGV. V was pared by 8 bases and J by 3 bases, with 9 bases of the junction left unmatched. As DNA, the CDR3 is TGTGCCAGCGGACAAAGGGGGCGGCCTAATGAAAAACTGTTTTTT. The encoded protein is CASGQRGRPNEKLFF.

For this clonotype: At one of its ends the junction is not consistent with the germline gene, which may arise from a read error. This sequence joins TRBV7-9 and TRBJ1-1, with a possible D match to TRBD1 (5 bases). Per the germline V gene, CDR1 is SEHNR and CDR2 is FQNEAQ (reference sequence). The CDR3 is 12 residues long. The CDR3 here is CASSREDTDAFF. Written as DNA, the CDR3 is TGTGCCAGCAGCAGAGAGGACACTGATGCTTTCTTT. Together with reference TRBV7-9 and TRBJ1-1, the CDR3 gives the full variable domain: DTGVSQNPRHKITKRGQNVTFRCDPISEHNRLYWYRQTLGQGPEFLTYFQNEAQLEKSRLLSDRFSAERPKGSFSTLEIQRTEQGDSAMYLCASSREDTDAFFGQGTRLTVV.

Concerning this clonotype: This may stem from a read error, because a much larger clone lies one nucleotide away. The chain employs TRBV20-1 and TRBJ2-5; tentatively, D is TRBD1 (6 bases). The tail of the sequence fits TRBJ2-4 better, so the J call may be wrong. Looked up from germline, CDR1 is DFQATT and CDR2 is SNEGSKA (reference sequence). The CDR3 loop spans 16 amino acids. The CDR3 DNA reads as TGCAGTGCTAGAGAATCAGGGAAAGGGGGCAAAAACATTCAGTACTTC. Translation: CSARESGKGGKNIQYF.

V usage is TRBV27 and J usage is TRBJ2-1; 7 bases match TRBD1. The end of the DNA fits TRBJ2-7 better, so the J call may be wrong. The germline V gene has CDR1 MNHEY and CDR2 SMNVEV (reference sequence). This CDR3 region has 14 residues. The DNA for the CDR3 is TGTGCCAGCAGAGCGACAGGGCTCCTCTACGAGCAGTACTTC. This sequence encodes CASRATGLLYEQYF.

In this sample, this clonotype turned up a few times. This chain joins TRBV6-5 and TRBJ2-1; D uncertain. With the DNA end fitting TRBJ2-7 better, the J assignment may be wrong. Germline V lookup: CDR1 MNHEY, CDR2 SVGAGI. The CDR3 runs 15 residues. The DNA for the CDR3 is TGTGCCAGCAGTTACGGCTGGCGCTCCTACAATGAGCAGTACTTC. It codes for CASSYGWRSYNEQYF.